One and the same sample provided the 16 T cell receptor beta chains below, sequenced in a study of blood T cell repertoires in COVID-19. Assay: immunoSEQ multiplex PCR; the TCRdb copy retains only in-frame clones and omits some. The table records about 400,000 clones, about nine tenths of them present only once. Specimen: PBMCs or T cells enriched from blood (not recorded which). Receptors were obtained from a woman aged 25 to 39 who had recovered from COVID-19.

This chain joins TRBV5-1 and TRBJ1-5; maybe TRBD1 (5 bases). The CDR3 sequence is 16 residues long. Germline V gene sequence: CDR1 SGHRS, CDR2 YFSETQ. Between the trimmed V and J ends, which lost 4 bases and 4 bases, there was a span of 18 bases. This chain's CDR3 is CASSPSGGGRNQPQHF. The DNA for the CDR3 is TGCGCCAGCAGCCCATCTGGGGGAGGTCGGAATCAGCCCCAGCATTTT.

The V call is TRBV7-3, the J call TRBJ1-3, with 7 bases aligning to TRBD1. Per the germline V gene, CDR1 is SGHTA and CDR2 is FQGTGA. The CDR3 contains 14 residues. V gave up 4 bases and J gave up 3 bases; unmatched junction bases: 3. This chain's CDR3 is CASSSRDSGNTIYF. For the CDR3, the DNA is TGTGCCAGCAGCTCGAGGGACAGTGGAAACACCATATATTTT.

This clone was counted a few times. This rearrangement joins TRBV7-9 to TRBJ2-7, with a tentative D call TRBD2 (5 bases). Trimming stripped 5 bases from V and 4 bases from J, with 6 bases between. The germline V gene encodes CDR1 SEHNR and CDR2 FQNEAQ (reference sequence). This CDR3 comprises 11 residues. This CDR3 reads CASSREYEQYF. In nucleotides, the CDR3 is TGTGCCAGCAGCCGGGAATACGAGCAGTACTTC.

This clone has only one observation. The rearrangement joins TRBV11-3 to TRBJ2-1, with TRBD2 matching 10 bases. The CDR3 contains 18 residues. The trim removed 1 base at V and 0 bases at J, leaving 6 bases unmatched. Per the germline V gene, CDR1 is SGHNT and CDR2 is YENEEA. This CDR3 reads CASSLGASGGSSYNEQFF. The CDR3 DNA reads TGTGCCAGCAGCTTAGGGGCTAGCGGGGGCAGCTCCTACAATGAGCAGTTCTTC.

This clone appeared a single time. The V call is TRBV4-1, the J call TRBJ1-1; D uncertain. There are 15 residues in the CDR3. Germline assignment: CDR1 MGHRA and CDR2 YSYEKL. Deletions cut 0 bases from V and 0 bases from J, with 8 bases between. The CDR3: CASSQDVRVNTEAFF. The CDR3 DNA sequence: TGCGCCAGCAGCCAAGATGTACGAGTGAACACTGAAGCTTTCTTT.

The chain has TRBV18 and TRBJ2-7, with 10 bases matching TRBD1. This CDR3 region has 15 residues. The V gene end was trimmed by 3 bases and the J gene end by 5 bases; junction bases not matched to a gene: 7. Germline V lookup: CDR1 KGHSH, CDR2 LQKENI. The CDR3 region is CASSPMGQGTHEQYF. DNA of the CDR3: TGTGCCAGCTCACCTATGGGACAGGGGACCCACGAGCAGTACTTC.

The gene calls are TRBV7-3 and TRBJ2-1; D call uncertain. Trimming pared 5 bases from V and 8 bases from J, leaving 16 bases between. Germline V gene data show CDR1 as SGHTA and CDR2 as FQGTGA. This CDR3 contains 14 residues. In DNA form, the CDR3 reads TGTGCCAGCAGCGTTAGTAGCCAGTTTCATGAGCAGTTCTTC. It codes for CASSVSSQFHEQFF.

V is TRBV3-1 (or the pseudogene TRBV3-2) and J is TRBJ2-7; unclear D gene. In germline, CDR1 is LGHDT, CDR2 YNNKEL (reference sequence). This CDR3 has 14 residues. V lost 4 bases and J 4 bases, leaving 14 bases between the germline ends. CDR3 bases: TGTGCCAGCAGCCTCAGTGGTAGCAAGTACGAGCAGTACTTC. Its protein is CASSLSGSKYEQYF.

The chain joins TRBV18 to TRBJ1-2; D may be TRBD1 (5 bases). V was clipped by 3 bases and J by 8 bases, with 10 bases between them. The CDR3 sequence is 12 residues long. CDR1 and CDR2 from the germline V gene are KGHSH and LQKENI. The CDR3 nucleotides read TGTGCCAGCTCACCGGGGCAGGTGGGCTACACCTTC. Its translation: CASSPGQVGYTF.

The sample holds one count of this clone. V and J are TRBV3-1 (or the pseudogene TRBV3-2) and TRBJ2-2; D is perhaps TRBD1 (6 bases). This CDR3 has 15 residues. Trimming cost V 1 base and J 2 bases, with 8 bases left between them. Germline V gene data show CDR1 as LGHDT and CDR2 as YNNKEL (reference sequence). CDR3 DNA: TGTGCCAGCAGCCAAGGGGGGCTAAACACCGGGGAGCTGTTTTTT. It encodes CASSQGGLNTGELFF.

V usage is TRBV19 and J usage is TRBJ2-7, with a tentative D call TRBD1 (6 bases). CDR3 size: 12 residues. Germline V lookup: CDR1 LNHDA, CDR2 SQIVND (reference sequence). V was trimmed by 3 bases and J by 7 bases, leaving 10 bases between them. Written as DNA, the CDR3 is TGTGCCAGTAGTATTGGTACAGGGGAGCAGTACTTC. This gives the protein CASSIGTGEQYF.

V is TRBV5-1 and J is TRBJ2-4, with 7 bases identical to TRBD1. Germline CDR1 and CDR2: SGHRS and YFSETQ. V was clipped by 4 bases and J by 8 bases; unmatched bases: 12. The CDR3 covers 15 residues. DNA of the CDR3: TGCGCCAGCAGCCCTGCAGAACAGGGGTATGACATTCAGTACTTC. This encodes CASSPAEQGYDIQYF.

The V gene is TRBV5-1, the J gene TRBJ1-1; TRBD1 matches at 8 bases. CDR3 length: 16 residues. Trimming cost V 4 bases and J 3 bases; bases outside gene matches: 11. Germline CDR1 is SGHRS and CDR2 is YFSETQ. CDR3 in DNA: TGCGCCAGCAGCATAGGACAGGGAATAATGGACACTGAAGCTTTCTTT. It yields the protein CASSIGQGIMDTEAFF.

This rearrangement joins TRBV5-4 to TRBJ1-1; D call uncertain. Germline V gene sequence: CDR1 SGHNT, CDR2 YYREEE (reference sequence). V lost 0 bases to trimming and J lost 7 bases, with 16 bases between them. This CDR3 has 15 residues. The CDR3 DNA is TGTGCCAGCAGCTTGGCCGGCCGAGGCCTAGGTGAAGCTTTCTTT. Translation: CASSLAGRGLGEAFF.

This sequence joins TRBV11-3 and TRBJ2-2; D not certain. V was shortened by 2 bases and J by 2 bases, with 3 bases between the two germline ends. CDR3 length: 13 amino acids. CDR1 and CDR2 from the germline V gene are SGHNT and YENEEA. As DNA, the CDR3 is TGTGCCAGCAGCTTACTAAACACCGGGGAGCTGTTTTTT. Protein: CASSLLNTGELFF.

The chain recombines TRBV21-1 with TRBJ2-7; the D call TRBD1 from the table was never checked on the DNA. TRBV21-1 is listed as a pseudogene. The CDR3 is 13 residues long. The CDR3, as DNA: TGTGCCAGCAGCCGACAGGGGAGGAACGAGCAGTACTTC. This translates into CASSRQGRNEQYF.